The rows below give T cell receptor beta chains drawn from one sample of a study of T cell responses to AZD1222 COVID-19 vaccine. Produced via immunoSEQ multiplex PCR; TCRdb's table is partial and in-frame only. The sample gives about 120,000 clones, about 86% of which show up once; about a tenth is in the top ten. Sequenced material: peripheral blood, taken on day 0 of AZD1222 vaccination. These receptors came from an adult in good health. Both conserved end residues are part of each CDR3. The order of the fields is D gene, clone size, J gene, V gene, CDR3 DNA, CDR3 protein. D genes are given only for firm matches. The size field is filled for only some rows; it gives once, few, many or a size class.

d_call: TRBD1
clone_size: NA
j_call: TRBJ1-2
v_call: TRBV19
cdr3_nt: TGTGCCAGTAGTGTCACCGGGACAGGGGGCGACTATGGCTACACCTTC
cdr3_aa: CASSVTGTGGDYGYTF

d_call: TRBD1
clone_size: NA
j_call: TRBJ1-2
v_call: TRBV6-5
cdr3_nt: TGTGCCAGCAGTTACTCGGACAGGGCGGCTAACTATGGCTACACCTTC
cdr3_aa: CASSYSDRAANYGYTF

d_call: NA
clone_size: few
j_call: TRBJ1-2
v_call: TRBV19
cdr3_nt: TGTGCCAGTAGTATAAAGGCGGCTGGAAACCACTATGGCTACACCTTC
cdr3_aa: CASSIKAAGNHYGYTF

d_call: NA
clone_size: NA
j_call: TRBJ1-1
v_call: TRBV9
cdr3_nt: TGTGCCAGCAGCCCAGACCCCCTTACAGGAATCACTGAAGCTTTCTTT
cdr3_aa: CASSPDPLTGITEAFF

d_call: NA
clone_size: NA
j_call: TRBJ2-3
v_call: TRBV30
cdr3_nt: TGTGCCTGGGGGGACAAACGGGTCCCAGATACGCAGTATTTT
cdr3_aa: CAWGDKRVPDTQYF

d_call: NA
clone_size: NA
j_call: TRBJ2-7
v_call: TRBV11-2
cdr3_nt: TGTGCCAGCAGCTTAGCGGGGCCCCGCTACGAGCAGTACTTC
cdr3_aa: CASSLAGPRYEQYF

d_call: NA
clone_size: few
j_call: TRBJ1-1
v_call: TRBV2
cdr3_nt: TGTGCCAGCAGTGAACGGGAAGGGGACACTGAAGCTTTCTTT
cdr3_aa: CASSEREGDTEAFF

d_call: TRBD1
clone_size: NA
j_call: TRBJ2-7
v_call: TRBV5-1
cdr3_nt: TGCGCCAGCAGCTTGGGGACAGGGACCTACGAGCAGTACTTC
cdr3_aa: CASSLGTGTYEQYF

d_call: TRBD2
clone_size: NA
j_call: TRBJ2-1
v_call: TRBV30
cdr3_nt: TGTGCCTGGAGGGAGCGGGGTAACAATGAGCAGTTCTTC
cdr3_aa: CAWRERGNNEQFF

d_call: NA
clone_size: NA
j_call: TRBJ1-2
v_call: TRBV30
cdr3_nt: TGTGCCTGGGCAACAACAGGTCTCTATGGCTACACCTTC
cdr3_aa: CAWATTGLYGYTF

d_call: TRBD1
clone_size: once
j_call: TRBJ1-1
v_call: TRBV5-1
cdr3_nt: TGCGCCAGCGCCGGACAGGCGATGAACACTGAAGCTTTCTTT
cdr3_aa: CASAGQAMNTEAFF

d_call: NA
clone_size: NA
j_call: TRBJ1-2
v_call: TRBV19
cdr3_nt: TGTGCCAGCGCTACACAACAGAAAAACTATGGCTACACCTTC
cdr3_aa: CASATQQKNYGYTF

d_call: NA
clone_size: NA
j_call: TRBJ2-3
v_call: TRBV20-1
cdr3_nt: TGCAGTGCTAGAGATAGAGGGACGCAGTATTTT
cdr3_aa: CSARDRGTQYF

d_call: TRBD1
clone_size: NA
j_call: TRBJ2-7
v_call: TRBV5-1
cdr3_nt: TGCGCCAGCAGCCAGACAGGGGATGGCAACGAGCAGTACTTC
cdr3_aa: CASSQTGDGNEQYF

d_call: TRBD2
clone_size: NA
j_call: TRBJ2-3
v_call: TRBV19
cdr3_nt: TGTGCCAGTAGTAGGTTAGCGGGGATCCGCACAGATACGCAGTATTTT
cdr3_aa: CASSRLAGIRTDTQYF

d_call: NA
clone_size: NA
j_call: TRBJ2-2
v_call: TRBV9
cdr3_nt: TGTGCCAGCAGCGTAGGGGACACCTACACCGGGGAGCTGTTTTTT
cdr3_aa: CASSVGDTYTGELFF

d_call: TRBD2
clone_size: NA
j_call: TRBJ2-7
v_call: TRBV5-4
cdr3_nt: TGTGCCAGCAGCCCCTCTAGCGGGAGGGCCGCCGAGCAGTACTTC
cdr3_aa: CASSPSSGRAAEQYF

d_call: NA
clone_size: NA
j_call: TRBJ1-1
v_call: TRBV7-3
cdr3_nt: TGTGCCAGCAGCTCCCGGGGTGGAACTGAAGCTTTCTTT
cdr3_aa: CASSSRGGTEAFF

d_call: TRBD1
clone_size: NA
j_call: TRBJ2-5
v_call: TRBV7-9
cdr3_nt: TGTGCCAGCAGCTTACTGGACAGGGTCCAAGAGACCCAGTACTTC
cdr3_aa: CASSLLDRVQETQYF

d_call: NA
clone_size: NA
j_call: TRBJ2-7
v_call: TRBV28
cdr3_nt: TGTGCCAGCAGTTTAGGAGGGAGGACCTACGAGCAGTACTTC
cdr3_aa: CASSLGGRTYEQYF

d_call: TRBD1
clone_size: NA
j_call: TRBJ2-7
v_call: TRBV6-5
cdr3_nt: TGTGCCAGCAGTTCTGGGACAGGGGGGTTCTACGAGCAGTACTTC
cdr3_aa: CASSSGTGGFYEQYF

d_call: TRBD1
clone_size: NA
j_call: TRBJ1-4
v_call: TRBV28
cdr3_nt: TGTGCCAGCAGTCCTAGAGGGACAGGGGGCGATGAAAAACTGTTTTTT
cdr3_aa: CASSPRGTGGDEKLFF

d_call: NA
clone_size: NA
j_call: TRBJ2-3
v_call: TRBV18
cdr3_nt: TGTGCCAGCTCACCAGGATGGGGGACAGATACGCAGTATTTT
cdr3_aa: CASSPGWGTDTQYF

d_call: TRBD1
clone_size: NA
j_call: TRBJ2-7
v_call: TRBV3-1/TRBV3-2
cdr3_nt: TGTGCCAGCAGCCCCAGACAGGGAACGAAAAGCCACGAGCAGTACTTC
cdr3_aa: CASSPRQGTKSHEQYF

d_call: NA
clone_size: NA
j_call: TRBJ1-4
v_call: TRBV19
cdr3_nt: TGTGCCAGTAGTTCAATAGACAGGCCAGAAAAACTGTTTTTT
cdr3_aa: CASSSIDRPEKLFF

d_call: NA
clone_size: NA
j_call: TRBJ2-7
v_call: TRBV5-1
cdr3_nt: TGCGCCAGCAGCTTGTATATCAGTCAAGCCTACGAGCAGTACTTC
cdr3_aa: CASSLYISQAYEQYF

d_call: NA
clone_size: NA
j_call: TRBJ1-3
v_call: TRBV7-2
cdr3_nt: TGTGCCAGCAGCCCCCCACAGACCTCTGGAAACACCATATATTTT
cdr3_aa: CASSPPQTSGNTIYF